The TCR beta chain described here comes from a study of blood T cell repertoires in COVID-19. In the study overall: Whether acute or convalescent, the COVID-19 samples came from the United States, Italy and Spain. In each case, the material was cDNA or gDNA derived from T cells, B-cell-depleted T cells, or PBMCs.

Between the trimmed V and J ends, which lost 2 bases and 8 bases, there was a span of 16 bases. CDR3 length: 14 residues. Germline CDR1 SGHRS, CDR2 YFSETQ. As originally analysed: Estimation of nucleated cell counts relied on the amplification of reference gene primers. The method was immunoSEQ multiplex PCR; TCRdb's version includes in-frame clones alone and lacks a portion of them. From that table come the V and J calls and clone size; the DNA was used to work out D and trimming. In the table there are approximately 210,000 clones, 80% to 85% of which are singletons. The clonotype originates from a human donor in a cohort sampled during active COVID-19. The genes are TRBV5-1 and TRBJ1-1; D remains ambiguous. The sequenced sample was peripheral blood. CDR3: CASSFYSGAQEAFF. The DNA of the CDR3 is TGCGCCAGCAGCTTCTATTCGGGTGCTCAGGAAGCTTTCTTT.